This entry lists 19 T cell receptor beta chains sequenced from one sample in a study of beta chain features in type 1 diabetes. Expressed TCRB transcripts were sequenced because the entire RNA isolate underwent reverse transcription. The table came from immunoSEQ multiplex PCR; TCRdb's copy has only in-frame clones and leaves some out. The data show hundreds of thousands of clones, with roughly 14% seen just once and roughly 0.04% held by the top ten. Sequencing used naive CD4+ T cells from blood. These receptors all come from a man aged 25-45 years in good health.

J is TRBJ2-3 and V is TRBV21-1; TRBD2, as called in the table, went unchecked against the DNA. TRBV21-1 is shown as a pseudogene. This CDR3 contains 16 residues. Written as DNA, the CDR3 is TGTGCCAGCAGCAGCCTAGACGGGACTAGCACAGATACGCAGTATTTT. Its protein is CASSSLDGTSTDTQYF.

Comments on this clone: At one of its ends the junction is not consistent with the germline gene, which may arise from a read error. The rearrangement uses TRBV25-1 and TRBJ1-3; D is possibly TRBD1 (5 bases). CDR3 length: 11 amino acids. The germline V gene encodes CDR1 MGHDK and CDR2 SYGVNS. CDR3 in amino acids: CASSEGGPMDF. Written as DNA, the CDR3 is TGTGCCAGCAGTGAGGGGGGACCCATGGATTTT.

This clone was seen only a few times. V is TRBV13 and J is TRBJ2-1, with D possibly TRBD1 on 5 matching bases. The CDR3 spans 14 residues. The V and J ends lost 2 bases and 7 bases respectively, with 12 bases between them. The germline CDR1 and CDR2 sequences are PRHDT and FYEKMQ (reference sequence). The CDR3 spells CASSLKGVSNEQFF. CDR3 nucleotide sequence: TGTGCCAGCAGCTTAAAAGGGGTATCTAATGAGCAGTTCTTC.

V and J are TRBV9 and TRBJ1-2; D uncertain. V shed 0 bases and J shed 4 bases, with 13 bases lying between them. CDR3 length: 15 residues. The germline V gene encodes CDR1 SGDLS and CDR2 YYNGEE. CDR3 sequence reads: CASSVELGSGYGYTF. Here the CDR3 DNA reads TGTGCCAGCAGCGTAGAGTTGGGCAGCGGCTATGGCTACACCTTC. The variable domain in full, completed from reference TRBV9 and TRBJ1-2, reads DSGVTQTPKHLITATGQRVTLRCSPRSGDLSVYWYQQSLDQGLQFLIQYYNGEERAKGNILERFSAQQFPDLHSELNLSSLELGDSALYFCASSVELGSGYGYTFGSGTRLTVV.

This clone was counted only a few times. The chain couples TRBV4-3 to TRBJ1-2; the match to TRBD1 covers 10 bases. V was pared by 3 bases and J by 8 bases, with 12 bases of the junction left unmatched. Germline V CDR1 and CDR2: LGHNA, YSLEER. This CDR3 has 16 amino acids. The CDR3 here is CASSHLTGGGRGGYTF. Here the CDR3 DNA reads TGCGCCAGCAGCCACCTGACAGGGGGCGGCCGTGGAGGCTACACCTTC.

There are a few counts of this clone. The chain links TRBV7-2 to TRBJ2-2; no clear D. Germline-derived CDR1 and CDR2 are SGHTA and FQGNSA. Between the trimmed V and J ends, which lost 5 bases and 4 bases, there was a span of 5 bases. The CDR3 sequence is 12 residues long. The CDR3 DNA follows: TGTGCCAGCAGCAGGATCACCGGGGAGCTGTTTTTT. It is translated as CASSRITGELFF.

This rearrangement joins TRBV14 to TRBJ1-6; the D is unclear. The germline V and J ends were trimmed by 3 bases and 4 bases, with 7 bases remaining between them. The CDR3 sequence is 14 residues long. Germline V gene data show CDR1 as SGHDN and CDR2 as FVKESK. In nucleotides, the CDR3 is TGTGCCAGCAGCCAGATTGAGTATAATTCACCCCTCCACTTT. This sequence encodes CASSQIEYNSPLHF.

The V call is TRBV21-1, the J call TRBJ2-7. TRBV21-1 is a pseudogene. This CDR3 has 12 residues. CDR3 DNA: TGTGCCAGCAGCAAAGTCAAGGGCGAGCAGTACGTC. Translated, it gives CASSKVKGEQYV.

The chain carries TRBV29-1 and TRBJ2-5, with D hard to call. The CDR3 spans 13 residues. Trimming stripped 6 bases from V and 4 bases from J, with 15 bases between. Germline CDR1 is SQVTM and CDR2 is ANQGSEA. CDR3 sequence reads: CSVSVSTAETQYF. The CDR3 nucleotides are TGCAGCGTATCCGTCAGTACGGCAGAGACCCAGTACTTC.

This clone was recorded a few times. DNA of the CDR3: TGCGCCAGCAGCTCGACGACAGGGTTGCTCGCCGAGCAGTACTTC. This sequence encodes CASSSTTGLLAEQYF. The chain links TRBV5-1 to TRBJ2-7, with 7 nucleotides matching TRBD1. The ends lost 3 bases at V and 6 bases at J; junction bases unmatched: 12. This CDR3 has 15 residues. Germline assignment: CDR1 SGHRS and CDR2 YFSETQ.

CDR3 protein: CAWGGYQETQYF. The CDR3 DNA reads as TGTGCCTGGGGAGGTTACCAAGAGACCCAGTACTTC. The V gene is TRBV30, the J gene TRBJ2-5, with D perhaps TRBD2 (5 bases). This CDR3 has 12 amino acids. The germline CDR1 and CDR2 sequences are GTSNPN and SVGIG (reference sequence). V lost 5 bases and J 0 bases, leaving 7 bases between the germline ends.

The chain uses TRBV4-3 and TRBJ1-2, with 9 bases matching TRBD1. CDR3 length equals 15 residues. J lost 5 bases, V lost 1 base, and 5 bases had no gene match. Germline loops: CDR1 LGHNA, CDR2 YSLEER. The CDR3 DNA sequence: TGCGCCAGCAGCCAAGTACAGGGGGCGCCTTATGGCTACACCTTC. This sequence encodes CASSQVQGAPYGYTF.

This chain uses TRBV30 with TRBJ1-5, with D hard to call. This CDR3 contains 15 residues. Between the trimmed V and J ends, which lost 0 bases and 5 bases, there was a span of 14 bases. CDR1 and CDR2 from the germline V gene are GTSNPN and SVGIG (reference sequence). CDR3 bases: TGTGCCTGGAGTGTGAACAGAGGAGGGTATCAGCCCCAGCATTTT. Amino acid sequence: CAWSVNRGGYQPQHF.

The CDR3 loop reads CASSLPRGYNEQFF. The DNA of the CDR3 is TGTGCCAGCAGCTTACCCAGGGGCTACAATGAGCAGTTCTTC. The J gene is TRBJ2-1, the V gene TRBV7-9; D is perhaps TRBD1 (6 bases). CDR3 length: 14 amino acids. V lost 2 bases to trimming and J lost 3 bases, with 8 bases between them. CDR1 is SEHNR and CDR2 is FQNEAQ in the germline V gene (reference sequence).

This clone has only a few counts. This rearrangement joins TRBV9 to TRBJ1-1; weak D call: TRBD1 (5 bases). V lost 0 bases, J lost 2 bases, and 14 bases lay in between. The CDR3 contains 16 residues. CDR1 is SGDLS, CDR2 YYNGEE, per germline. The CDR3 sequence: CASSVDPRQGNTEAFF. In DNA, the CDR3 is TGTGCCAGCAGCGTAGACCCTAGGCAGGGAAACACTGAAGCTTTCTTT.

The rearrangement uses TRBV25-1 and TRBJ1-1, with 7 bases that match TRBD1. V gave up 6 bases and J gave up 2 bases; unmatched junction bases: 6. The germline CDR1 and CDR2 sequences are MGHDK and SYGVNS. There are 14 residues in the CDR3. CDR3 sequence reads: CASREGALNTEAFF. The CDR3 nucleotides read TGTGCCAGCAGGGAGGGGGCGCTTAACACTGAAGCTTTCTTT.

This clone was picked up a small number of times. J is TRBJ2-7 and V is TRBV6-1, with a weak D call TRBD1 (6 bases). V was cut by 8 bases and J by 3 bases, with 11 bases left in between. The germline V gene has CDR1 MNHNS and CDR2 SASEGT. The CDR3 spans 12 residues. The CDR3 region is CASLGRGYEQYV. The CDR3 coding sequence is TGTGCCAGCTTAGGCAGGGGCTACGAGCAGTACGTC.

V gene TRBV4-2 combines with J gene TRBJ2-5; possibly TRBD1 for D (7 bases). V dropped 0 bases and J dropped 13 bases, with 21 bases sitting between them. From germline, CDR1 is LGHNA and CDR2 YNFKEQ. This CDR3 is 15 amino acids long. The CDR3 nucleotides are TGTGCCAGCAGCCAAGAGGAGGGACAGCTACAGGCCCCGTACTTC. Residues: CASSQEEGQLQAPYF.

This clone was detected only a few times. The V call is TRBV30, the J call TRBJ1-4, with D possibly TRBD1 on 5 matching bases. V lost 3 bases and J 4 bases, leaving 9 bases between the germline ends. Germline lookup yields CDR1 GTSNPN and CDR2 SVGIG (reference sequence). The CDR3 totals 13 residues. CDR3 DNA: TGTGCCTGGAGCCCCGGACATAATGAAAAACTGTTTTTT. This codes for CAWSPGHNEKLFF. The full variable domain, its missing parts supplied by reference TRBV30 and TRBJ1-4, is SQTIHQWPATLVQPVGSPLSLECTVEGTSNPNLYWYRQAAGRGLQLLFYSVGIGQISSEVPQNLSASRPQDRQFILSSKKLLLSDSGFYLCAWSPGHNEKLFFGSGTQLSVL.